The 22 T cell receptor beta chains below were found in one sample sequenced in a study of OX40 agonist ivuxolimab in advanced cancers. Profiled with immunoSEQ multiplex PCR; TCRdb holds only in-frame clones, not every one. The sample includes approximately 100,000 clones, approximately 90% of them seen just once. The sample consisted of CD4+ or CD8+ T cells sorted from blood, taken in a trial of the OX40 agonist ivuxolimab. These receptor sequences come from an adult with an advanced solid tumor such as melanoma, head and neck, liver or kidney cancer.

The V and J genes are TRBV5-4 and TRBJ2-7; a possible D gene is TRBD2 (5 bases). V was clipped by 1 base and J by 1 base, with 12 bases between them. Germline CDR1 SGHNT, CDR2 YYREEE (reference sequence). The CDR3 sequence is 15 residues long. The chain's CDR3 is CASSLSLADSYEQYF. The DNA for the CDR3 is TGTGCCAGCAGCTTGTCCCTAGCTGATTCCTACGAGCAGTACTTC.

This clone is a singleton in its sample. V is TRBV18 and J is TRBJ1-4; the D is unclear. V was shortened by 4 bases and J by 0 bases, with 9 bases between the two germline ends. The CDR3 is made up of 15 amino acids. Germline V lookup: CDR1 KGHSH, CDR2 LQKENI. The CDR3 DNA reads TGTGCCAGCTCACGGTTAAATCCAACTAATGAAAAACTGTTTTTT. This gives the protein CASSRLNPTNEKLFF.

The J gene is TRBJ2-2, the V gene TRBV18; D unclear. Germline assignment: CDR1 KGHSH and CDR2 LQKENI. V lost 2 bases and J 6 bases, leaving 4 bases between the germline ends. This CDR3 is 12 amino acids long. CDR3 amino acids: CASSPGAGELFF. DNA of the CDR3: TGTGCCAGCTCACCAGGGGCCGGGGAGCTGTTTTTT.

This chain joins TRBV5-8 and TRBJ2-5; possibly TRBD1 for D (6 bases). The CDR3 loop spans 16 amino acids. Trimming removed 2 bases from V and 3 bases from J, with 17 bases in between. Germline CDR1 is SGHTS and CDR2 is YDEGEE. CDR3 amino acids: CASSLGPGTKKETQYF. Here the CDR3 DNA reads TGTGCCAGCAGCTTAGGACCCGGGACAAAAAAAGAGACCCAGTACTTC. The full variable domain, its missing parts supplied by reference TRBV5-8 and TRBJ2-5, is EAGVTQSPTHLIKTRGQQATLRCSPISGHTSVYWYQQALGLGLQFLLWYDEGEERNRGNFPPRFSGRQFPNYSSELNVNALELEDSALYLCASSLGPGTKKETQYFGPGTRLLVL.

The chain carries TRBV5-1 and TRBJ2-1, with TRBD2 identical over 11 bases. Unmatched junction bases numbered 7, after V lost 4 bases and J lost 10 bases. Germline V CDR1 and CDR2: SGHRS, YFSETQ. This CDR3 has 14 amino acids. CDR3 sequence (DNA): TGCGCCAGCAGCGCAACTAGCGGGAGTCGAGAGCAGTTCTTC. It codes for CASSATSGSREQFF.

The chain combines TRBV6-1 with TRBJ1-4, with a possible D match to TRBD1 (5 bases). The CDR3 length is 14 residues. Germline V gives CDR1 MNHNS, CDR2 SASEGT. The V end lost 10 bases, the J end lost 3 bases, and 15 bases lay between the germline ends. This chain's CDR3 is CATQPGVANEKLFF. In DNA form, the CDR3 reads TGTGCCACCCAACCGGGGGTAGCTAATGAAAAACTGTTTTTT.

This clone has only a few counts. This chain connects TRBV11-2 to TRBJ2-4; D is perhaps TRBD2 (5 bases). CDR3 length equals 18 residues. The germline CDR1 and CDR2 sequences are SGHAT and FQNNGV. V lost 2 bases to trimming and J lost 0 bases, with 17 bases between them. Here the CDR3 DNA reads TGTGCCAGCAGCTTATACGTCTCGAGCGGAATAGCCAAAAACATTCAGTACTTC. Its translation is CASSLYVSSGIAKNIQYF.

This chain links TRBV5-1 with TRBJ1-1; D call uncertain. Germline V gives CDR1 SGHRS, CDR2 YFSETQ. With 0 bases removed from V and 1 base from J, the gap between germline ends came to 4 bases. CDR3 size: 13 residues. The CDR3 bases are TGCGCCAGCAGCTTGGAGAAGAACACTGAAGCTTTCTTT. Translating gives CASSLEKNTEAFF. Full variable domain (rest looked up from reference TRBV5-1 and TRBJ1-1): KAGVTQTPRYLIKTRGQQVTLSCSPISGHRSVSWYQQTPGQGLQFLFEYFSETQRNKGNFPGRFSGRQFSNSRSEMNVSTLELGDSALYLCASSLEKNTEAFFGQGTRLTVV.

The V and J genes are TRBV7-9 and TRBJ1-2; no clear D. This CDR3 has 13 residues. Germline V CDR1 and CDR2: SEHNR, FQNEAQ (reference sequence). The ends were cut back, 0 bases at V and 8 bases at J, with 10 bases in the middle. CDR3 loop: CASSLAPLGGYTF. As DNA, the CDR3 is TGTGCCAGCAGCTTAGCCCCTTTAGGGGGCTACACCTTC.

The chain carries TRBV6-1 and TRBJ2-7, with D possibly being TRBD2 (5 bases). The CDR3 is 16 residues long. V lost 4 bases to trimming and J lost 0 bases, with 16 bases between them. CDR1 and CDR2 from the germline V gene are MNHNS and SASEGT. As DNA, the CDR3 is TGTGCCAGCAGTGTACCGAGCGGAATGAGCTCCTACGAGCAGTACTTC. This encodes CASSVPSGMSSYEQYF.

The chain employs TRBV18 and TRBJ2-3; TRBD2 matches 9 bases. The germline V gene encodes CDR1 KGHSH and CDR2 LQKENI. Trimming took 4 bases from V and 1 from J; bases not matched to a gene: 12. The CDR3 has 18 residues. This CDR3 is CASSRAGGRADGTDTQYF. CDR3 nucleotide sequence: TGTGCCAGCTCACGGGCGGGAGGGCGTGCTGACGGCACAGATACGCAGTATTTT.

This sequence joins TRBV15 and TRBJ1-5, with 8 bases lining up with TRBD1. V lost 5 bases to trimming and J lost 4 bases; unmatched junction nucleotides: 10. This CDR3 is built from 16 residues. CDR1 is LNHNV, CDR2 YYDKDF, per germline (reference sequence). CDR3: CATSQTLTGVNQPQHF. The CDR3 DNA follows: TGTGCCACCAGCCAAACACTGACAGGGGTAAATCAGCCCCAGCATTTT.

This clone has a handful of counts. Other DNA sequences from this sample encode an identical CDR3 as well. This rearrangement joins TRBV4-2 to TRBJ2-7; D remains unclear. V lost 1 base and J lost 2, with 9 bases in between. The germline CDR1 and CDR2 sequences are LGHNA and YNFKEQ. The CDR3 spans 14 residues. The chain's CDR3 is CASSQGAGTYEQYF. CDR3 nucleotide sequence: TGTGCCAGCAGCCAAGGGGCAGGAACCTACGAGCAGTACTTC.

This clone occurred once. CDR3 coding DNA: TGTGCCAGCAGTTACTCGGGACTCGGGGAGACCCAGTACTTC. Its translation: CASSYSGLGETQYF. The genes are TRBV6-5 and TRBJ2-5; maybe TRBD2 (6 bases). Germline values: CDR1 MNHEY, CDR2 SVGAGI. The V end lost 0 bases, the J end lost 5 bases, and 10 bases lay between the germline ends. The CDR3 runs to 14 residues.

This chain connects TRBV11-3 to TRBJ2-5, with 8 nucleotides matching TRBD1. Looked up from germline, CDR1 is SGHNT and CDR2 is YENEEA. V was clipped by 3 bases and J by 2 bases; unmatched bases: 8. The CDR3 loop spans 16 amino acids. The CDR3 loop is CASSLGSTGGQETQYF. CDR3 coding DNA: TGTGCCAGCAGCTTGGGATCCACAGGGGGTCAAGAGACCCAGTACTTC.

The CDR3 DNA is TGTGCCAGCAGCAACTCAGGGACAACTAATGAAAAACTGTTTTTT. Amino acid sequence: CASSNSGTTNEKLFF. This chain uses TRBV7-9 with TRBJ1-4, with a possible D match to TRBD1 (5 bases). CDR3 length: 15 amino acids. V lost 5 bases and J lost 0, with 10 bases in between. Looked up from germline, CDR1 is SEHNR and CDR2 is FQNEAQ (reference sequence).

The chain links TRBV11-2 to TRBJ2-1; 8 bases align to TRBD1. CDR3 size: 15 residues. Germline CDR1 is SGHAT and CDR2 is FQNNGV. J was trimmed by 2 bases and V by 5 bases; bases with no gene match: 5. CDR3 loop: CASSALTGAYNEQFF. Written as DNA, the CDR3 is TGTGCCAGCAGCGCCCTGACAGGGGCCTACAATGAGCAGTTCTTC.

The rearrangement uses TRBV6-5 and TRBJ1-5; TRBD1 might be the D (6 bases). Trimming left V 6 bases short and J 6 bases short, with 15 bases between. The CDR3 is 14 amino acids. Germline loops: CDR1 MNHEY, CDR2 SVGAGI. The CDR3 nucleotides are TGTGCCAGCAGACCACTACAGGGTATTCAGCCCCAGCATTTT. This sequence encodes CASRPLQGIQPQHF.

The rearrangement uses TRBV5-5 and TRBJ2-7, with D uncertain. The CDR3 runs to 14 residues. The V and J ends lost 2 bases and 2 bases respectively, with 11 bases between them. Germline V gives CDR1 SGHKS, CDR2 YYEKEE (reference sequence). CDR3 DNA: TGTGCCAGCAGCTTACATCAGGCAGCCTACGAGCAGTACTTC. Translating gives CASSLHQAAYEQYF.

Only one count was recorded for this clone. V usage is TRBV6-6 and J usage is TRBJ2-7; no reliable D call. V was trimmed by 3 bases and J by 6 bases, leaving 6 bases between them. Germline V gene data show CDR1 as MNHNY and CDR2 as SVGAGI (reference sequence). The CDR3 has 11 amino acids. CDR3 in DNA: TGTGCCAGCAGTTATAGGGCCGAGCAGTACTTC. It specifies CASSYRAEQYF.

This chain uses TRBV27 with TRBJ2-1; 7 nucleotides align to TRBD2. Trimming at V came to 4 bases and at J to 3 bases, leaving 15 bases not matched to a gene. The CDR3 is 18 amino acids. The germline CDR1 and CDR2 sequences are MNHEY and SMNVEV (reference sequence). CDR3 DNA: TGTGCCAGCAGTTCAACCCCGGCCGTGGGCGGGAGCTACAATGAGCAGTTCTTC. Protein: CASSSTPAVGGSYNEQFF.

This sequence joins TRBV4-2 and TRBJ2-1, with TRBD2 as a possible D gene (6 bases). The CDR3 runs 16 residues. The V end lost 1 base, the J end lost 3 bases, and 13 bases lay between the germline ends. The germline V gene has CDR1 LGHNA and CDR2 YNFKEQ. CDR3 sequence (DNA): TGTGCCAGCAGCCAAGTCACTAGCACCAACTACAATGAGCAGTTCTTC. Its protein is CASSQVTSTNYNEQFF.